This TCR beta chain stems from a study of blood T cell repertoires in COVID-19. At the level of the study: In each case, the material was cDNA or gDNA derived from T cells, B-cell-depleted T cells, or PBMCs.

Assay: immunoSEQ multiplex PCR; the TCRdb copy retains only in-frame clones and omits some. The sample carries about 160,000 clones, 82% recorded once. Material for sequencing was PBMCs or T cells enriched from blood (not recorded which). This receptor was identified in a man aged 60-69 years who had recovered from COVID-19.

In DNA, the CDR3 is TGTGCCAGCAGTGAAGGGCGGTATGGCTACACCTTC. The encoded protein is CASSEGRYGYTF. The chain recombines TRBV2 with TRBJ1-2; D is ambiguous. Trimming stripped 1 base from V and 5 bases from J, with 5 bases between. The germline CDR1 and CDR2 sequences are SNHLY and FYNNEI. The CDR3 is made up of 12 amino acids.